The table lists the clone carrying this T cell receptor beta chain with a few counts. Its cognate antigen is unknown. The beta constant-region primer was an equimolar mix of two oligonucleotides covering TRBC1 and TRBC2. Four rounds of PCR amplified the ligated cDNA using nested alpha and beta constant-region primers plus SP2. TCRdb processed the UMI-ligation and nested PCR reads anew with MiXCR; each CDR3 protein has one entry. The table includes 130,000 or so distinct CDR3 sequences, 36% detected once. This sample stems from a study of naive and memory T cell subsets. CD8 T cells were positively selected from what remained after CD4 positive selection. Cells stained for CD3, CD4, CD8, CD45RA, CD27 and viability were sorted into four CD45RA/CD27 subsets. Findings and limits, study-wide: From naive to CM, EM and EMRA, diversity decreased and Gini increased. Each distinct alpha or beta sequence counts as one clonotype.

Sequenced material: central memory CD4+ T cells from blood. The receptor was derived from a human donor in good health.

CDR3 loop: CSASVGLAGAVGARNEQFF. DNA for the CDR3: TGCAGTGCTAGTGTGGGACTAGCGGGAGCTGTAGGCGCACGTAATGAGCAGTTCTTC. The V and J genes are TRBV20-1 and TRBJ2-1, with 14 positions matching TRBD2. The CDR3 is 19 amino acids. J gave up 7 bases and V 3 bases, and 17 bases lay outside the gene matches. CDR1 and CDR2 from the germline V gene are DFQATT and SNEGSKA (reference sequence).